This is a list of T cell receptor beta chains from one sample in a study of control samples from healthy donors and cancer patients. Clones were sequenced by immunoSEQ multiplex PCR, and TCRdb holds only the in-frame ones, with some missing. The table has hundreds of thousands of clones, around 90% seen once; the top ten hold approximately 6.3%. Sequencing used PBMCs. Receptors were obtained from a man aged 35-49 years with head and neck cancer. The CDR3 runs from the conserved cysteine through the conserved F or W. The D gene is left open where the match is weak. Only part of the rows carry a size: once, few, many, or a class if the clone is expanded.

D gene: TRBD1
clone size: -
J gene: TRBJ1-5
V gene: TRBV24-1
CDR3 DNA: TGTGCCACTGACAGGGGTGGAGATCAGCCCCAGCATTTT
CDR3 protein: CATDRGGDQPQHF

D gene: TRBD2
clone size: -
J gene: TRBJ2-7
V gene: TRBV2
CDR3 DNA: TGTGCCAGCACGACTAGCGGGTACGAGCAGTACTTC
CDR3 protein: CASTTSGYEQYF

D gene: -
clone size: -
J gene: TRBJ1-2
V gene: TRBV10-3
CDR3 DNA: TGTGCCATCAAAAAAGGGGATCGGCCACATGGCTACACCTTC
CDR3 protein: CAIKKGDRPHGYTF

D gene: TRBD2
clone size: -
J gene: TRBJ2-2
V gene: TRBV5-1
CDR3 DNA: TGCGCCAGCAGCTATCTAGCGGGAAGGGGCGGGGAGCTGTTTTTT
CDR3 protein: CASSYLAGRGGELFF

D gene: TRBD1
clone size: -
J gene: TRBJ2-5
V gene: TRBV19
CDR3 DNA: TGTGCCAGTAGTCAGGGGGTCAACCAAGAGACCCAGTACTTC
CDR3 protein: CASSQGVNQETQYF

D gene: -
clone size: -
J gene: TRBJ2-7
V gene: TRBV6-5
CDR3 DNA: TGTGCCAGCTGCCCAGCAGGGAGCTCCTACGAGCAGTACTTC
CDR3 protein: CASCPAGSSYEQYF

D gene: TRBD2
clone size: -
J gene: TRBJ2-2
V gene: TRBV29-1
CDR3 DNA: TGCAGCGTTGGTTCCAGCGGGGGGAGTATCACCGGGGAGCTGTTTTTT
CDR3 protein: CSVGSSGGSITGELFF

D gene: -
clone size: -
J gene: TRBJ1-5
V gene: TRBV6-1
CDR3 DNA: TGTGCCAGCAGTGAAGGACAGTTCAATCAGCCCCAGCATTTT
CDR3 protein: CASSEGQFNQPQHF

D gene: TRBD2
clone size: once
J gene: TRBJ2-2
V gene: TRBV24-1
CDR3 DNA: TGTGCCACCAGTGAGTCCGGGACTAGCGGCACCGGGGAGCTGTTTTTT
CDR3 protein: CATSESGTSGTGELFF

D gene: -
clone size: -
J gene: TRBJ1-3
V gene: TRBV18
CDR3 DNA: TGTGCCAGCTCACCATTCGAACTAGGACAGATTAAAAACACCATATATTTT
CDR3 protein: CASSPFELGQIKNTIYF

D gene: -
clone size: -
J gene: TRBJ1-6
V gene: TRBV6-5
CDR3 DNA: TGTGCCAGCAGCAGCTTAGGGGCGTCGGATTCACCCCTCCACTTT
CDR3 protein: CASSSLGASDSPLHF

D gene: TRBD2
clone size: -
J gene: TRBJ2-5
V gene: TRBV5-4
CDR3 DNA: TGTGCCAGCAAGGCCGGCACTAGCGGGGAAGAGACCCAGTACTTC
CDR3 protein: CASKAGTSGEETQYF

D gene: -
clone size: -
J gene: TRBJ2-5
V gene: TRBV24-1
CDR3 DNA: TGTGCCACCAGTGACAGTAAGAAAGAGACCCAGTACTTC
CDR3 protein: CATSDSKKETQYF

D gene: TRBD1
clone size: -
J gene: TRBJ2-7
V gene: TRBV6-6
CDR3 DNA: TGTGCCAGCAGTTCACTCGACAGGGGGATCTACGAGCAGTACTTC
CDR3 protein: CASSSLDRGIYEQYF

D gene: -
clone size: few
J gene: TRBJ1-1
V gene: TRBV12-3/TRBV12-4
CDR3 DNA: TGTGCCAGCAGCCTGGTTGAGGACACTGAAGCTTTCTTT
CDR3 protein: CASSLVEDTEAFF

D gene: TRBD2
clone size: -
J gene: TRBJ2-7
V gene: TRBV7-9
CDR3 DNA: TGTGCCAGCAGCGCCCGACTAGCGGGATTTTTCCACGAGCAGTACTTC
CDR3 protein: CASSARLAGFFHEQYF

D gene: TRBD1
clone size: -
J gene: TRBJ2-7
V gene: TRBV7-3
CDR3 DNA: TGTGCCAGCAGCTCCCGGGACAGGGGCTACGAGCAGTACTTC
CDR3 protein: CASSSRDRGYEQYF

D gene: -
clone size: -
J gene: TRBJ2-3
V gene: TRBV2
CDR3 DNA: TGTGCCAGCAGTACCTTAAGCTCACTAGGCGCAGATACGCAGTATTTT
CDR3 protein: CASSTLSSLGADTQYF

D gene: -
clone size: -
J gene: TRBJ1-5
V gene: TRBV5-8
CDR3 DNA: TGTGCCAGCAGCTTTAGGGGTCAGCCCCAGCATTTT
CDR3 protein: CASSFRGQPQHF

D gene: TRBD1
clone size: -
J gene: TRBJ2-1
V gene: TRBV7-6
CDR3 DNA: TGTGCCAGCAGCTTAGAGGGACAGACCTACAATGAGCAGTTCTTC
CDR3 protein: CASSLEGQTYNEQFF

D gene: TRBD2
clone size: -
J gene: TRBJ2-3
V gene: TRBV7-2
CDR3 DNA: TGTGCCAGCAGCTCCGCGGGGGTTGCGGGCCTTAATACGCAGTATTTT
CDR3 protein: CASSSAGVAGLNTQYF

D gene: -
clone size: -
J gene: TRBJ2-2
V gene: TRBV6-5
CDR3 DNA: TGTGCCACTACAAACCGGGGGGAGCTGTTTTTT
CDR3 protein: CATTNRGELFF

D gene: -
clone size: -
J gene: TRBJ1-5
V gene: TRBV28
CDR3 DNA: TGTGCCAGCAGTCTCGACATTAATAATCAGCCCCAGCATTTT
CDR3 protein: CASSLDINNQPQHF

D gene: TRBD1
clone size: -
J gene: TRBJ2-7
V gene: TRBV19
CDR3 DNA: TGTGCCAGTAGTGGGAGACAGGGGGCCTACGAGCAGTACTTC
CDR3 protein: CASSGRQGAYEQYF

D gene: TRBD2
clone size: -
J gene: TRBJ2-2
V gene: TRBV5-1
CDR3 DNA: TGCGCCAGCAGCTTCCTACAGGGCCAGCGGGAGGGAATCCAGAACACCGGGGAGCTGTTTTTT
CDR3 protein: CASSFLQGQREGIQNTGELFF

D gene: -
clone size: -
J gene: TRBJ2-3
V gene: TRBV27
CDR3 DNA: TGTGCCAGCAGTTCGAAGACTAGGGGGGTCACAGATACGCAGTATTTT
CDR3 protein: CASSSKTRGVTDTQYF

D gene: TRBD1
clone size: -
J gene: TRBJ1-5
V gene: TRBV2
CDR3 DNA: TGTGCCAGCACAAGACAGGGGACGGGCAATCAGCCCCAGCATTTT
CDR3 protein: CASTRQGTGNQPQHF

D gene: -
clone size: -
J gene: TRBJ2-7
V gene: TRBV7-3
CDR3 DNA: TGTGCCAGCAGCTATACAGGCTCCTACGAGCAGTACTTC
CDR3 protein: CASSYTGSYEQYF

D gene: -
clone size: -
J gene: TRBJ1-5
V gene: TRBV28
CDR3 DNA: TGTGCCAGCAGTTCCCCGCCCCAGTCTACGCCCCAGCATTTT
CDR3 protein: CASSSPPQSTPQHF

D gene: -
clone size: -
J gene: TRBJ2-5
V gene: TRBV3-1/TRBV3-2
CDR3 DNA: TGTGCCAGCAGCCCAAGCGGTACTCAAGAGACCCAGTACTTC
CDR3 protein: CASSPSGTQETQYF

D gene: -
clone size: -
J gene: TRBJ1-6
V gene: TRBV12-5
CDR3 DNA: TGTGCTAGTGGTCAGCCCCGGGAGTTTAATTCACCCCTCCACTTT
CDR3 protein: CASGQPREFNSPLHF